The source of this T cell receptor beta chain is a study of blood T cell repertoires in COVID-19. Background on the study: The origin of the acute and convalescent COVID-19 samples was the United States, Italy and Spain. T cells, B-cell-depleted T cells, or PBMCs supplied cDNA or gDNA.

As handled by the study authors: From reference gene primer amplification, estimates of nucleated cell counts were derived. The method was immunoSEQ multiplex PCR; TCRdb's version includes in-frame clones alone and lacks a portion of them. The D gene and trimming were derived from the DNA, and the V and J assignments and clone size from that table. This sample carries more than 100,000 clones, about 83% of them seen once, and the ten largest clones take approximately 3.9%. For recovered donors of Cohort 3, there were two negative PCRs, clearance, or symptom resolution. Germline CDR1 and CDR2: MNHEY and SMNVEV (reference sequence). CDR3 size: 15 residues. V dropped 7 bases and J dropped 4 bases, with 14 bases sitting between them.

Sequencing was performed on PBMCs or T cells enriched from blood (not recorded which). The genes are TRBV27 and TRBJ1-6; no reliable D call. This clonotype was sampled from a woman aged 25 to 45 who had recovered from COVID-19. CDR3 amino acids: CASKSGLLYNSPLHF. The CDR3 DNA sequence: TGTGCCAGCAAATCAGGACTTCTTTATAATTCACCCCTCCACTTT.